The 29 T cell receptor beta chains reported below all come from one sample, sequenced in a study of read filtering for tumor transcriptome and immune sequencing. From about 400 ng of RNA, a library with molecular barcoded alpha/delta and beta/gamma adaptors was made. Using its own MiXCR run on the reads, TCRdb lists one record per CDR3 protein. The table lists approximately 37,000 distinct CDR3 sequences, around 15% of them singletons. Specimen: a population of CD138-negative cells sorted from bone marrow. These receptors all stem from a donor at least 40 years old with multiple myeloma.

This clonotype was recorded many times. In DNA, the CDR3 is TGCAGTGCTGACCGGGACTTATCTAGCACAGATACGCAGTATTTT. It specifies CSADRDLSSTDTQYF. The V and J genes are TRBV20-1 and TRBJ2-3, with a possible D match to TRBD2 (6 bases). The germline V gene has CDR1 DFQATT and CDR2 SNEGSKA (reference sequence). Trimming left V 5 bases short and J 0 bases short, with 15 bases between. The CDR3 is made up of 15 amino acids.

This clonotype was seen at least ten times. V and J are TRBV15 and TRBJ1-1; D not certain. V lost 0 bases to trimming and J lost 4 bases, with 9 bases between them. This CDR3 region has 14 residues. Germline V gives CDR1 LNHNV, CDR2 YYDKDF (reference sequence). In nucleotides, the CDR3 is TGTGCCACCAGCAGAGAACGGGGAATCACTGAAGCTTTCTTT. Protein: CATSRERGITEAFF.

Points on this clonotype: A much larger clone sits a single nucleotide away, making a read error possible. The rearrangement uses TRBV6-5 and TRBJ1-5; TRBD1 is a possible D gene (6 bases). The CDR3 covers 14 residues. Germline CDR1 reads MNHEY; CDR2 reads SVGAGI. The CDR3, as DNA: TGTGCCAGCAGCCGCGGACAGAACAATCAGCTCCAGCATTTT. Translation: CASSRGQNNQLQHF.

This clonotype was found many times. V is TRBV5-1 and J is TRBJ2-5; TRBD1 agrees at 7 bases. The germline V gene encodes CDR1 SGHRS and CDR2 YFSETQ. Trimming at V came to 4 bases and at J to 0 bases, leaving 15 bases not matched to a gene. This CDR3 is 18 amino acids long. CDR3 sequence reads: CASSTPAGTVPYQETQYF. DNA of the CDR3: TGCGCCAGCAGCACACCGGCCGGGACAGTACCCTACCAAGAGACCCAGTACTTC.

This clonotype was observed at least ten times. The chain links TRBV6-2 or TRBV6-3 to TRBJ1-5; D is perhaps TRBD1 (6 bases). This CDR3 has 17 residues. The ends were cut back, 6 bases at V and 2 bases at J, with 20 bases in the middle. The germline gives CDR1 MNHEY, CDR2 SVGEGT. The CDR3 is CASRPFPTTGRNQPQHF. The CDR3 DNA follows: TGTGCCAGCAGACCCTTCCCAACTACAGGGCGCAATCAGCCCCAGCATTTT.

About this clonotype: A read error is likely here: a far larger clone is one base away. The V gene is TRBV5-6, the J gene TRBJ2-1, with a tentative D call TRBD2 (6 bases). This CDR3 is 13 amino acids long. Trimming stripped 7 bases from V and 6 bases from J, with 14 bases between. Germline V gene lookup returns CDR1 SGHDT and CDR2 YYEEEE. The chain's CDR3 is CASGGSTPNEQFF. DNA of the CDR3: TGTGCCAGCGGAGGGTCAACACCCAATGAGCAGTTCTTC.

The sample holds a few counts of this clonotype. This chain joins TRBV7-2 and TRBJ2-5; perhaps D is TRBD1 or TRBD2 (5 bases each). The germline CDR1 and CDR2 sequences are SGHTA and FQGNSA. The CDR3 runs 13 residues. V lost 6 bases to trimming and J lost 5 bases, with 13 bases between them. CDR3 sequence: CASSLQGVETQYF. The CDR3 DNA sequence: TGTGCCAGCAGTCTCCAGGGAGTTGAGACCCAGTACTTC.

This clonotype has a count of ten or more. The DNA for the CDR3 is TGTGCCAGTAGTATTTGGGGACAGGAGAACACCGGGGAGCTGTTTTTT. The encoded protein is CASSIWGQENTGELFF. The V call is TRBV19, the J call TRBJ2-2; 8 nucleotides align to TRBD1. With 3 bases clipped from V and 1 base from J, the junction kept 4 bases outside the gene matches. This CDR3 has 16 amino acids. Germline V CDR1 and CDR2: LNHDA, SQIVND (reference sequence).

This clonotype came up many times. The chain employs TRBV27 and TRBJ1-6, with 7 bases lining up with TRBD1. V shed 5 bases and J 6 bases; nucleotides not matched to a gene: 4. The CDR3 is 14 residues long. Germline V gene sequence: CDR1 MNHEY, CDR2 SMNVEV (reference sequence). In DNA, the CDR3 is TGTGCCAGCAGTATGGGACAGACTAATTCACCCCTCCACTTT. It translates to CASSMGQTNSPLHF.

In regard to this clonotype: A much larger clone differs by one base, so this may be a read error. CDR3 bases: TGCGCCAGCAGCCAAGGCAGGGCTCCCTACGAGCAGTACTTC. Translation: CASSQGRAPYEQYF. The V gene is TRBV4-1, the J gene TRBJ2-7, with D perhaps TRBD1 (5 bases). The V end lost 1 base, the J end lost 2 bases, and 9 bases lay between the germline ends. The CDR3 covers 14 residues. CDR1 and CDR2 (germline): MGHRA, YSYEKL.

The sample holds many counts of this clonotype. The rearrangement links TRBV5-1 to TRBJ2-1; D unresolved. V dropped 4 bases and J dropped 5 bases, with 7 bases sitting between them. The germline gives CDR1 SGHRS, CDR2 YFSETQ. CDR3 length: 12 residues. CDR3 nucleotides: TGCGCCAGCAGCCCTCCCAACAATGAGCAGTTCTTC. Protein sequence: CASSPPNNEQFF.

This clonotype was seen many times. The chain carries TRBV7-2 and TRBJ1-1; D unclear. CDR1 is SGHTA, CDR2 FQGNSA, per germline. The V end was cut by 1 base, the J end by 1 base, with 10 bases between. This CDR3 is built from 15 residues. DNA of the CDR3: TGTGCCAGCAGCTTAGGAGGGCGGGAGAACACTGAAGCTTTCTTT. Residues: CASSLGGRENTEAFF. Full variable domain (rest looked up from reference TRBV7-2 and TRBJ1-1): GAGVSQSPSNKVTEKGKDVELRCDPISGHTALYWYRQSLGQGLEFLIYFQGNSAPDKSGLPSDRFSAERTGGSVSTLTIQRTQQEDSAVYLCASSLGGRENTEAFFGQGTRLTVV.

This chain uses TRBV5-1 with TRBJ2-7; D may be TRBD2 (5 bases). Germline CDR1 reads SGHRS; CDR2 reads YFSETQ. The CDR3 runs 14 residues. The V gene lost 8 bases and the J gene lost 0 bases, with 15 bases spanning the gap. The CDR3 loop reads CASSPGLHSYEQYF. DNA for the CDR3: TGCGCCAGTAGCCCAGGACTGCACTCCTACGAGCAGTACTTC.

This clonotype was seen at least ten times. The chain links TRBV10-3 to TRBJ1-2; 7 positions agree with TRBD1. V lost 6 bases, J lost 2 bases, and 12 bases stayed unmatched. This CDR3 spans 16 amino acids. CDR1 is ENHRY, CDR2 SYGVKD, per germline. The CDR3 sequence is CAISEDSGGGNYGYTF. The CDR3 DNA reads as TGTGCCATCAGCGAGGACAGTGGAGGGGGCAACTATGGCTACACCTTC.

On this clonotype: A far larger clone lies a single base away; this is likely a read error. The chain joins TRBV6-1 to TRBJ1-1; tentative D call: TRBD1 (5 bases). V lost 10 bases and J lost 4, with 22 bases in between. Germline values: CDR1 MNHNS, CDR2 SASEGT. CDR3 length: 15 amino acids. CDR3 amino acids: CATQLGGGASTEAFF. The DNA of the CDR3 is TGTGCCACTCAGTTAGGAGGAGGGGCGAGCACTGAAGCTTTCTTT.

A remark on this clonotype: A much larger clone lies a single base off, so this may be a read error. The CDR3 sequence: CASSDDGGAQHF. Written as DNA, the CDR3 is TGTGCCAGCAGTGATGACGGAGGGGCCCAGCACTTC. J is TRBJ2-5 and V is TRBV2; a weak D match, TRBD2 (6 bases). The germline CDR1 and CDR2 sequences are SNHLY and FYNNEI. CDR3 length: 12 amino acids.

This clonotype was counted at least ten times. The chain joins TRBV20-1 to TRBJ1-1; D possibly corresponds to TRBD1 (5 bases). CDR1 DFQATT and CDR2 SNEGSKA come from the germline V gene (reference sequence). CDR3 length: 14 amino acids. The V and J ends lost 3 bases and 8 bases respectively, with 19 bases between them. In DNA, the CDR3 is TGCAGTGCTAGGAGACAGATCGGCCGGACGGAAGCTTTCTTT. Encoded protein: CSARRQIGRTEAFF.

Only a few counts were recorded for this clonotype. Since a much larger clone is just one base distant, this may be a read error. V gene TRBV6-6 combines with J gene TRBJ1-5, with TRBD1 matching 7 bases. Losses at the gene ends were 5 bases for V and 5 bases for J; bases not matched to a gene: 6. Germline V gives CDR1 MNHNY, CDR2 SVGAGI (reference sequence). The CDR3 loop spans 14 amino acids. The CDR3 DNA sequence: TGTGCCAGCAGTCTCCGACAGGGTGATCAGCCCCAGCATTTT. It translates to CASSLRQGDQPQHF.

This clonotype was seen repeatedly, ten times or more. The rearrangement joins TRBV20-1 to TRBJ2-5; either TRBD1 or TRBD2 may fit D (5 bases each). The CDR3 runs 12 residues. Germline-derived CDR1 and CDR2 are DFQATT and SNEGSKA (reference sequence). V was clipped by 6 bases and J by 0 bases, with 8 bases between them. CDR3 sequence (DNA): TGCAGTGCCGGGACCGACCAAGAGACCCAGTACTTC. It is translated as CSAGTDQETQYF.

This clonotype appeared many times. V usage is TRBV20-1 and J usage is TRBJ1-1, with 7 bases matching TRBD1. This CDR3 is 15 amino acids long. V gave up 3 bases and J gave up 4 bases; unmatched junction bases: 11. Per the germline V gene, CDR1 is DFQATT and CDR2 is SNEGSKA (reference sequence). The CDR3 DNA is TGCAGTGCTAGGACAGGGCCATCCTTGGTCACTGAAGCTTTCTTT. The encoded protein is CSARTGPSLVTEAFF.

With regard to this clonotype: An end of the junction does not agree with germline; a read error may underlie this. This chain uses TRBV20-1 with TRBJ2-3; 7 nucleotides line up with TRBD1. CDR3 length equals 13 residues. Germline V gene data show CDR1 as DFQATT and CDR2 as SNEGSKA (reference sequence). The CDR3 coding sequence is TGCAGTGCCCTACTACAGGGGTCAGATACGCAGTACTTT. Encoded protein: CSALLQGSDTQYF.

This clonotype was found many times. The CDR3 loop reads CASSLDTDSNQPQHF. The CDR3 DNA is TGTGCCAGCAGCTTAGATACAGACTCCAATCAGCCCCAGCATTTT. The V and J genes are TRBV7-9 and TRBJ1-5, with D uncertain. Trimming pared 1 base from V and 3 bases from J, leaving 10 bases between. Germline CDR1 reads SEHNR; CDR2 reads FQNEAQ (reference sequence). The CDR3 loop spans 15 amino acids.

This clonotype was detected a few times. This sequence may be a read error, since a much larger clone differs from it by one base. The V call is TRBV11-2, the J call TRBJ2-1; D possibly corresponds to TRBD1 (6 bases). The CDR3 extends over 13 amino acids. The germline V gene encodes CDR1 SGHAT and CDR2 FQNNGV. CDR3 amino acids: CASGLMGRGVLFF. In nucleotides, the CDR3 is TGTGCCAGCGGCTTAATGGGCAGGGGAGTTCTGTTCTTC.

This clonotype turned up a few times. V gene TRBV29-1 combines with J gene TRBJ2-3; TRBD2 matches at 7 bases. This CDR3 contains 14 residues. V lost 5 bases, J lost 8 bases, and 13 bases stayed unmatched. The V gene's germline CDR1 is SQVTM and CDR2 ANQGSEA. The DNA for the CDR3 is TGCAGCGTTACGGGGGGAGATCCCCAGGGTACGCAGTATTTT. This translates into CSVTGGDPQGTQYF.

J is TRBJ1-2 and V is TRBV5-1; perhaps TRBD1 as D (6 bases). From germline, CDR1 is SGHRS and CDR2 YFSETQ. The CDR3 length is 15 residues. The V end was cut by 0 bases, the J end by 4 bases, with 13 bases between. CDR3: CASSLGTGTTYGYTF. For the CDR3, the DNA is TGCGCCAGCAGCTTGGGTACAGGGACGACCTATGGCTACACCTTC.

This clonotype has ten or more counts. This chain links TRBV24-1 with TRBJ2-2; TRBD1 aligns across 8 bases. The CDR3 runs 14 residues. The germline V gene encodes CDR1 KGHDR and CDR2 SFDVKD. V shed 4 bases and J 7 bases; nucleotides not matched to a gene: 4. CDR3 coding DNA: TGTGCCACCAGTGAGTCCGGGACAGGCGGGGAGCTGTTTTTT. Translation: CATSESGTGGELFF.

The J gene is TRBJ1-5, the V gene TRBV4-3; weak D call: TRBD1 (5 bases). This CDR3 has 14 residues. V lost 4 bases to trimming and J lost 5 bases, with 12 bases between them. Germline lookup yields CDR1 LGHNA and CDR2 YSLEER. Here the CDR3 DNA reads TGCGCCAGCAGCCCTTATTTGGGGGATCAGCCCCAGCATTTT. Protein sequence: CASSPYLGDQPQHF.

The chain uses TRBV5-1 and TRBJ1-1; D call uncertain. Trimming shortened V by 5 bases and J by 6 bases, and 17 bases separated the two germline ends. CDR1 and CDR2 from the germline V gene are SGHRS and YFSETQ. The CDR3 extends over 14 amino acids. CDR3 loop: CASSPSNSNSEAFF. The CDR3 region has the DNA TGCGCCAGCAGTCCGAGCAACTCTAACTCTGAAGCTTTCTTT.

This rearrangement joins TRBV5-4 to TRBJ1-4, with 9 positions matching TRBD1. This CDR3 is built from 14 residues. Germline V gene lookup returns CDR1 SGHNT and CDR2 YYREEE (reference sequence). V gave up 5 bases and J gave up 4 bases; unmatched junction bases: 3. CDR3 in DNA: TGTGCCAGCAGTTCGGACAGGGGTAATGAAAAACTGTTTTTT. Its protein product is CASSSDRGNEKLFF.